The present T cell receptor beta chain was sequenced within a study of cytomegalovirus exposure and HLA in healthy donors. Study observations and caveats: Follow-up analysis seemed to connect common viral pathogens with several of the most significant clusters identified. One cluster of highly shared sequence variants probably arose as a sequencing artifact.

The CDR3 totals 15 residues. Trimming stripped 4 bases from V and 0 bases from J, with 11 bases between. Per germline, CDR1 SGHRS and CDR2 YFSETQ. On this clone: What it binds is not known.

PCR involved 60 Vbeta and 13 Jbeta primers. Sequencing used immunoSEQ multiplex PCR; TCRdb keeps in-frame clones, though not all of them. Found here are about 140,000 clones, around 80% of them singletons; the top ten hold roughly 4%. The sample consisted of PBMCs. The clonotype comes from a woman aged 40 to 49 in good health and CMV-seropositive. V usage is TRBV5-1 and J usage is TRBJ1-5; possibly TRBD1 for D (5 bases). The CDR3 sequence is CASSREGDSNQPQHF. DNA for the CDR3: TGCGCCAGCAGCCGTGAAGGGGATAGCAATCAGCCCCAGCATTTT.